The clone carrying this TCR beta chain was counted only a few times. No antigen is known for it. CDR1 is SGHTA, CDR2 FQGTGA, per germline. This CDR3 is built from 13 residues. Trimming shortened V by 2 bases and J by 5 bases, and 7 bases separated the two germline ends. This entry is derived from a study of vaccination effects on CD4 cells after COVID-19. Antigen-specific CD4+ T cell clonotypes were called by their expansion after viral peptide-pool culture in ViraFEST. It was after around eleven days of culture that CD4+ T cells were isolated. Clones were read by immunoSEQ multiplex PCR, and TCRdb kept only the in-frame ones, dropping some. The sample has about 79,000 clones, around 70% seen once.

The sequenced sample was CD4+ T cells from PBMCs cultured with HCoV-229E spike peptides, obtained before COVID-19 vaccination. The origin of this receptor is a human donor who received a COVID-19 vaccine. V is TRBV7-3 and J is TRBJ2-1; D uncertain. For the CDR3, the DNA is TGTGCCAGCAGCTTAGCGTGGGACAATGAGCAGTTCTTC. Its translation is CASSLAWDNEQFF. Filled out from reference TRBV7-3 and TRBJ2-1, the complete variable domain reads GAGVSQTPSNKVTEKGKYVELRCDPISGHTALYWYRQSLGQGPEFLIYFQGTGAADDSGLPNDRFFAVRPEGSVSTLKIQRTERGDSAVYLCASSLAWDNEQFFGPGTRLTVL.